This TCR beta chain emerged from a study of post-analysis software for immune sequencing data. Concerning this clonotype itself: Its antigen is unknown.

Germline CDR1 is SNHLY and CDR2 is FYNNEI. V lost 5 bases, J lost 4 bases, and 11 bases lay in between. The CDR3 is made up of 13 amino acids. Unique molecular identifiers tagged the TCR beta cDNA libraries. The yield from roughly 1 to 10 million T cells was roughly 500,000 cDNA molecules in total. MiXCR was run by TCRdb on the PCR reads, yielding one entry per CDR3 protein. This sample has about 460,000 distinct CDR3 sequences, with approximately 45% found just once. General observations from the study: Among five TRBV segments more frequent in patients than controls were TRBV5-6, TRBV5-1 and TRBV20-1.

The receptor was isolated from a girl aged 5-17 years with multiple sclerosis. The rearrangement uses TRBV2 and TRBJ1-2; D perhaps matches TRBD1 (6 bases). What was sequenced was blood. The CDR3 nucleotides are TGTGCCAGCAGTCTTTCAGGGGCCTATGGCTACACCTTC. Amino acids: CASSLSGAYGYTF.